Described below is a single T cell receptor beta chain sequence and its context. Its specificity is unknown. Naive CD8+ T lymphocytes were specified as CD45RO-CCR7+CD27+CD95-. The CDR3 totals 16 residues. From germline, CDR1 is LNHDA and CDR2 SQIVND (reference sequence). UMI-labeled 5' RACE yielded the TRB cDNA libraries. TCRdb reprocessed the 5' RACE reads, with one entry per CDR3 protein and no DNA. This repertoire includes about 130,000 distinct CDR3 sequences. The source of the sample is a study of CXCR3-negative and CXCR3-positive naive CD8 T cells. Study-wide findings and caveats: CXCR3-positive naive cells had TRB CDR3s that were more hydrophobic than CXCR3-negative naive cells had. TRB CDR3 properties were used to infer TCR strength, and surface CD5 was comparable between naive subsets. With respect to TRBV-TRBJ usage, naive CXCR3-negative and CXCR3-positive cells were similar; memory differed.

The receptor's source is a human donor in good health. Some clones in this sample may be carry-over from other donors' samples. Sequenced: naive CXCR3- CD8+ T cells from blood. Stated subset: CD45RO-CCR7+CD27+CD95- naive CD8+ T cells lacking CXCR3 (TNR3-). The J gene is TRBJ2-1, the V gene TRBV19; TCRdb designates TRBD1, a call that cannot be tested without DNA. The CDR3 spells CASSIDQGEAYNEQFF.